Following are 23 T cell receptor beta chains from one sample sequenced in a study of shared clonotypes between healthy human individuals. Assay: immunoSEQ multiplex PCR; the TCRdb copy retains only in-frame clones and omits some. Found here are about 1 million clones, more than 65% of them singletons; the top ten hold about 1.5%. The sample was memory CD4+ T cells sorted from blood. Subset defined: CD45RA-negative fraction. The receptor set was obtained from a man aged 18 to 30 in good health.

V usage is TRBV2 and J usage is TRBJ2-7; 9 positions agree with TRBD1. The CDR3 spans 12 residues. V dropped 11 bases and J dropped 6; count of bases not matched to a gene: 8. The germline CDR1 and CDR2 sequences are SNHLY and FYNNEI. The DNA of the CDR3 is TGTGCCGGCTTACCGGACAGGGGCGAGCAGTACTTC. Amino acid sequence: CAGLPDRGEQYF.

The J gene is TRBJ1-5, the V gene TRBV9; TRBD1 might be the D (5 bases). V lost 2 bases, J lost 6 bases, and 12 bases lay in between. CDR3 length: 14 residues. CDR1 is SGDLS and CDR2 is YYNGEE in the germline V gene. CDR3 region: CASSVGALGQPQHF. The CDR3 bases are TGTGCCAGCAGCGTCGGGGCTTTGGGTCAGCCCCAGCATTTT.

DNA for the CDR3: TGCGCCAGCAGCTTAGGTCAGGGGCACCTTTGGCCCCAGCATTTT. Amino acids: CASSLGQGHLWPQHF. This rearrangement joins TRBV5-1 to TRBJ1-5, with a weak D call TRBD1 (6 bases). CDR3 length: 15 residues. With 2 bases removed from V and 9 bases from J, the gap between germline ends came to 18 bases. Per the germline V gene, CDR1 is SGHRS and CDR2 is YFSETQ. The full variable domain, its missing parts supplied by reference TRBV5-1 and TRBJ1-5, is KAGVTQTPRYLIKTRGQQVTLSCSPISGHRSVSWYQQTPGQGLQFLFEYFSETQRNKGNFPGRFSGRQFSNSRSEMNVSTLELGDSALYLCASSLGQGHLWPQHFGDGTRLSIL.

The V call is TRBV6-1, the J call TRBJ2-3; D unclear. Per germline, CDR1 MNHNS and CDR2 SASEGT. The CDR3 runs to 14 residues. V was pared by 4 bases and J by 2 bases, with 10 bases between. The CDR3 region is CASSGLSNTDTQYF. The CDR3 DNA follows: TGTGCCAGCAGTGGGCTATCTAACACAGATACGCAGTATTTT.

This chain joins TRBV6-5 and TRBJ1-1; no clear D gene. Germline-derived CDR1 and CDR2 are MNHEY and SVGAGI. V was pared by 2 bases and J by 6 bases, with 10 bases between. This CDR3 spans 13 amino acids. The CDR3 DNA reads as TGTGCCAGCAGTTACGGGCAGGTAGCTGAAGCTTTCTTT. Its translation is CASSYGQVAEAFF.

This chain links TRBV4-2 with TRBJ1-2, with D perhaps matching TRBD1 (6 bases). Per germline, CDR1 LGHNA and CDR2 YNFKEQ. The CDR3 has 20 residues. Between the trimmed V and J ends, which lost 1 base and 3 bases, there was a span of 27 bases. The CDR3 is CASSQGSDRPPFGGHYGYTF. The CDR3 DNA is TGTGCCAGCAGCCAAGGAAGTGACAGGCCTCCGTTTGGGGGTCACTATGGCTACACCTTC.

V gene TRBV19 combines with J gene TRBJ2-3, with TRBD1 matching 8 bases. The trim removed 5 bases at V and 8 bases at J, leaving 15 bases unmatched. This CDR3 is 16 amino acids long. Germline CDR1 and CDR2: LNHDA and SQIVND (reference sequence). CDR3 in amino acids: CASSYRDRMAPGTQYF. CDR3 bases: TGTGCCAGTAGTTACCGGGACAGGATGGCCCCAGGTACGCAGTATTTT.

The chain carries TRBV18 and TRBJ1-1, with D perhaps TRBD1 (6 bases). V lost 6 bases, J lost 0 bases, and 14 bases lay in between. The CDR3 covers 15 residues. Germline values: CDR1 KGHSH, CDR2 LQKENI. CDR3 in DNA: TGTGCCAGCTCTTCAACTGGACAGCTGAACACTGAAGCTTTCTTT. Its translation is CASSSTGQLNTEAFF.

With respect to this clone: The same CDR3 is also encoded by other DNA sequences in this sample. The chain has TRBV30 and TRBJ1-1, with a weak D call TRBD1 (5 bases). Trimming cost V 4 bases and J 3 bases, with 12 bases left between them. The CDR3 totals 13 residues. Germline CDR1 and CDR2: GTSNPN and SVGIG (reference sequence). The CDR3 protein is CAWNTQGYTEAFF. The CDR3, as DNA: TGTGCCTGGAACACGCAGGGTTACACTGAAGCTTTCTTT.

V and J are TRBV5-1 and TRBJ1-6, with D maybe TRBD1 (6 bases). V gave up 0 bases and J gave up 3 bases, with 13 bases separating them. Germline CDR1 SGHRS, CDR2 YFSETQ. The CDR3 consists of 17 residues. The CDR3 spells CASSLEDSSLYNSPLHF. The CDR3 DNA is TGCGCCAGCAGCTTGGAGGACAGCAGTCTCTATAATTCACCCCTCCACTTT.

CDR3 in amino acids: CASSVVSTEINHGYTF. In DNA, the CDR3 is TGTGCCAGCAGCGTAGTGTCGACAGAAATAAATCATGGCTACACCTTC. The rearrangement links TRBV9 to TRBJ1-2, with TRBD1 as a possible D gene (5 bases). Germline lookup yields CDR1 SGDLS and CDR2 YYNGEE. The CDR3 is made up of 16 amino acids. V lost 0 bases, J lost 6 bases, and 18 bases lay in between.

A few counts support this clone. Other DNA sequences in this specimen translate into the identical CDR3. The chain couples TRBV19 to TRBJ1-1; 11 bases line up with TRBD1. Germline V gene data show CDR1 as LNHDA and CDR2 as SQIVND (reference sequence). Trimming at V came to 3 bases and at J to 4 bases, leaving 1 base not matched to a gene. The CDR3 contains 14 residues. CDR3 nucleotide sequence: TGTGCCAGTAGTATCGGGACAGGGGGCACTGAAGCTTTCTTT. Its translation: CASSIGTGGTEAFF.

The chain carries TRBV7-2 and TRBJ1-4; a possible D gene is TRBD1 (6 bases). With 4 bases removed from V and 8 bases from J, the gap between germline ends came to 14 bases. The CDR3 runs to 14 residues. Germline values: CDR1 SGHTA, CDR2 FQGNSA. CDR3 region: CASSSRIGGEKLFF. For the CDR3, the DNA is TGTGCCAGCAGCTCACGGATAGGGGGGGAAAAACTGTTTTTT.

V and J are TRBV5-1 and TRBJ2-7; D possibly uses TRBD1 or TRBD2 (5 bases each). The V and J ends lost 5 bases and 7 bases respectively, with 19 bases between them. CDR1 and CDR2 from the germline V gene are SGHRS and YFSETQ. This CDR3 is built from 14 residues. The CDR3 nucleotides read TGCGCCAGCAGTGGGGACGGTGGAATTGTTGAGCAGTACTTC. This translates into CASSGDGGIVEQYF.

This clone has only a few counts. The V call is TRBV5-1, the J call TRBJ2-2; D unclear. CDR1 and CDR2 from the germline V gene are SGHRS and YFSETQ. The V end was cut by 0 bases, the J end by 3 bases, with 9 bases between. The CDR3 runs to 15 residues. The CDR3 DNA reads TGCGCCAGCAGCTTGGAGGTTAGCCACACCGGGGAGCTGTTTTTT. Its translation is CASSLEVSHTGELFF.

The rearrangement links TRBV29-1 to TRBJ1-3, with D hard to call. CDR1 SQVTM and CDR2 ANQGSEA come from the germline V gene. This CDR3 spans 11 amino acids. The V and J ends lost 0 bases and 9 bases respectively, with 6 bases between them. CDR3: CSVEDPPTIYF. CDR3 nucleotides: TGCAGCGTTGAAGATCCACCCACCATATATTTT.

The chain combines TRBV5-5 with TRBJ2-7, with 8 bases that match TRBD1. There are 15 residues in the CDR3. The trim removed 4 bases at V and 3 bases at J, leaving 9 bases unmatched. Germline CDR1 reads SGHKS; CDR2 reads YYEKEE (reference sequence). CDR3 sequence: CASSGGQAVYYEQYF. In nucleotides, the CDR3 is TGTGCCAGCAGCGGGGGACAGGCTGTTTACTACGAGCAGTACTTC.

This rearrangement joins TRBV5-1 to TRBJ2-7; perhaps TRBD1 as D (6 bases). The germline V gene encodes CDR1 SGHRS and CDR2 YFSETQ. The CDR3 spans 14 residues. Deletions cut 3 bases from V and 4 bases from J, with 14 bases between. CDR3 region: CASSSGTRFYEQYF. The CDR3 DNA sequence: TGCGCCAGCAGCTCCGGGACAAGGTTTTACGAGCAGTACTTC.

The gene calls are TRBV9 and TRBJ2-2; D is perhaps TRBD2 (6 bases). CDR1 SGDLS and CDR2 YYNGEE come from the germline V gene. Trimming shortened V by 1 base and J by 4 bases, and 14 bases separated the two germline ends. This CDR3 spans 16 amino acids. CDR3: CASSVTLALVTGELFF. CDR3 DNA: TGTGCCAGCAGCGTAACCCTAGCGCTAGTCACCGGGGAGCTGTTTTTT.

This chain joins TRBV7-6 and TRBJ2-1; D gene uncertain. The ends were cut back, 1 base at V and 6 bases at J, with 13 bases in the middle. Germline CDR1 SGHVS, CDR2 FNYEAQ. CDR3 length: 15 residues. The CDR3 is CASSLDIRVGNEQFF. For the CDR3, the DNA is TGTGCCAGCAGCTTAGACATCCGGGTTGGCAATGAGCAGTTCTTC.

This clone has just one count. CDR3 nucleotide sequence: TGCGCCAGCAGCCAAGCCGGTCTGGGCGGCTACACCTTC. It specifies CASSQAGLGGYTF. This chain uses TRBV4-1 with TRBJ1-2; no clear D. Germline V lookup: CDR1 MGHRA, CDR2 YSYEKL. V lost 1 base and J lost 8, with 11 bases in between. The CDR3 sequence is 13 residues long.

The gene calls are TRBV6-5 and TRBJ2-1; a weak D match, TRBD1 (6 bases). The CDR3 is made up of 15 amino acids. V was cut by 4 bases and J by 8 bases, with 18 bases left in between. CDR1 MNHEY and CDR2 SVGAGI come from the germline V gene. The CDR3 reads CASSSPGERTHEQFF. The CDR3, as DNA: TGTGCCAGCAGTTCCCCAGGGGAGAGGACCCATGAGCAGTTCTTC.

The chain employs TRBV9 and TRBJ2-1; D uncertain. This CDR3 comprises 11 residues. Germline V gene sequence: CDR1 SGDLS, CDR2 YYNGEE. The DNA for the CDR3 is TGTTCGTCGAGCTCCTACAATGAGCAGTTCTTC. It codes for CSSSSYNEQFF.